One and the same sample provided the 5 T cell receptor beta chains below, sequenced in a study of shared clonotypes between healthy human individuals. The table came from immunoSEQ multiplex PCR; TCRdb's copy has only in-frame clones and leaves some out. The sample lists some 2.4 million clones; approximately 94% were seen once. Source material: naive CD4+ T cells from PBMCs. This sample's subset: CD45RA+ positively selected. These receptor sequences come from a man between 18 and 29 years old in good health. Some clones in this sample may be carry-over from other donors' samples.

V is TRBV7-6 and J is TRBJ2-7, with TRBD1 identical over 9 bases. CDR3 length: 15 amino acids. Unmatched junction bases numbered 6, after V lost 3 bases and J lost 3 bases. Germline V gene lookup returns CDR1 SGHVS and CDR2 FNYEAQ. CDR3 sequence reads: CASSFNPGQGYEQYF. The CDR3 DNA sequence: TGTGCCAGCAGCTTCAACCCGGGACAGGGCTACGAGCAGTACTTC.

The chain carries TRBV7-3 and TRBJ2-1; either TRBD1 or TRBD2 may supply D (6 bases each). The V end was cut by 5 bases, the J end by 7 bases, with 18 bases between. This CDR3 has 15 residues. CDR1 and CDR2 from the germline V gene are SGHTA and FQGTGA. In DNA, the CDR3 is TGTGCCAGCAGCCCACAGGGAGGTATTACGAATGAGCAGTTCTTC. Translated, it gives CASSPQGGITNEQFF.

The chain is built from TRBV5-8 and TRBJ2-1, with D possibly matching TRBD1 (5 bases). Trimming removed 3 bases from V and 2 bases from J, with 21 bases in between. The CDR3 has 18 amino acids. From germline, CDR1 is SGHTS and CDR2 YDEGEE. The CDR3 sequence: CASSWGGYEAVAYNEQFF. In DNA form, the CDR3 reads TGTGCCAGCAGCTGGGGCGGATATGAGGCAGTAGCCTACAATGAGCAGTTCTTC.

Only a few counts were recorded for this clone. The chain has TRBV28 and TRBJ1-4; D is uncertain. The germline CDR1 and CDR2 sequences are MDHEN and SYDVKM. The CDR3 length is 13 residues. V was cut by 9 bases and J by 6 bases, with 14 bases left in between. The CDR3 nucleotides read TGTGCCAGTCAGACCGTCGGGGATGAAAAACTGTTTTTT. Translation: CASQTVGDEKLFF. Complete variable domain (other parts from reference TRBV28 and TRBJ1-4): DVKVTQSSRYLVKRTGEKVFLECVQDMDHENMFWYRQDPGLGLRLIYFSYDVKMKEKGDIPEGYSVSREKKERFSLILESASTNQTSMYLCASQTVGDEKLFFGSGTQLSVL.

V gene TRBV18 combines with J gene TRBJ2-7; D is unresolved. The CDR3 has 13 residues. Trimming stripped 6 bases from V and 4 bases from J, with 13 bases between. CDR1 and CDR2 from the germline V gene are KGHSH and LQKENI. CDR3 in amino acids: CASSPLSDYEQYF. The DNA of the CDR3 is TGTGCCAGCTCCCCCCTGAGTGATTACGAGCAGTACTTC.